By its share, the clone carrying this T cell receptor (delta chain) is medium-sized (0.01 to 0.1%). The same CDR3 arises from other DNA sequences in this sample as well. The sample is drawn from a study of gamma-delta chains in newborns, infants, children. Study at large: Microbial exposure reportedly drives polyclonal innate γδ T cell expansion after birth.

Germline CDR1 reads GEAIGNYY; CDR2 reads EKD. The junction had 5 bases not matched to a gene; V was cut back by 3 bases and J by 0 bases. The CDR3 sequence is 15 residues long. TCRdb reanalysed the reads via CATT. The sample shows roughly 4,300 delta-chain clones, roughly 6.4% of them seen only once. The receptor was derived from a child who was a newborn, infant or young child, either healthy, febrile or measles-vaccinated (not recorded which). The V call is TRDV2, the J call TRDJ1; TRDD3 aligns across 8 bases. Sequencing used blood. CDR3 protein: CACDPLLGDTDKLIF. The CDR3 DNA follows: TGTGCCTGTGACCCGCTACTGGGGGACACCGATAAACTCATCTTT.